This T cell receptor beta chain stems from a study of cytomegalovirus exposure and HLA in healthy donors. The PCR was carried out with 60 Vbeta primers and 13 Jbeta primers. TCRdb keeps only in-frame clones here, not all; method: immunoSEQ multiplex PCR. Of some 190,000 clones listed, approximately 80% are singletons. Regarding the study as a whole: With later analysis, a missense DCLRE1C variant became linked to TCR beta V- and J-gene trimming. Certain sequence variants were highly shared and formed a cluster, and this cluster was likely a sequencing artifact.

Comments on this clone: The antigen is unknown.

Sequences were obtained from PBMCs. This receptor was obtained from a male donor in good health and CMV-seronegative.

CDR3 bases: TGTGCCAGCAGCTTATCCCCGCGGGGCCTTTTATCTCGGAATGAGCAGTTCTTC. It codes for CASSLSPRGLLSRNEQFF. The gene calls are TRBV7-9 and TRBJ2-1; weak D call: TRBD2 (6 bases). The CDR3 spans 18 residues. Between the trimmed V and J ends, which lost 2 bases and 7 bases, there was a span of 24 bases. Per the germline V gene, CDR1 is SEHNR and CDR2 is FQNEAQ (reference sequence).